This T cell receptor beta chain appears in the sequencing data of a study of post-analysis software for immune sequencing data. Overall study findings and caveats: Comparison of patients with controls showed a handful of TRBV segments more frequent in patients, TRBV5-6, TRBV5-1 and TRBV20-1 among them. Controls had significantly higher normalized Chao1 diversity than multiple sclerosis patients.

The sample holds a few counts of this clonotype. The antigen remains undetermined. Germline lookup yields CDR1 SGHAT and CDR2 FQNNGV. The CDR3 spans 17 residues. Trimming at V came to 5 bases and at J to 5 bases, leaving 13 bases not matched to a gene. The library was made from cDNA and included unique molecular identifiers. A single record per CDR3 protein comes from TCRdb applying MiXCR to the PCR reads. This table holds about 680,000 distinct CDR3 sequences, approximately 59% found once. The receptor's source is a girl aged 2 to 9 with multiple sclerosis. This chain connects TRBV11-2 to TRBJ2-5; 11 bases match TRBD2. Source material: blood. The CDR3 DNA is TGTGCCAGCAGCGAGAGACTAGCGGGGATGGTAGGGGAGACCCAGTACTTC. Translated, it gives CASSERLAGMVGETQYF.